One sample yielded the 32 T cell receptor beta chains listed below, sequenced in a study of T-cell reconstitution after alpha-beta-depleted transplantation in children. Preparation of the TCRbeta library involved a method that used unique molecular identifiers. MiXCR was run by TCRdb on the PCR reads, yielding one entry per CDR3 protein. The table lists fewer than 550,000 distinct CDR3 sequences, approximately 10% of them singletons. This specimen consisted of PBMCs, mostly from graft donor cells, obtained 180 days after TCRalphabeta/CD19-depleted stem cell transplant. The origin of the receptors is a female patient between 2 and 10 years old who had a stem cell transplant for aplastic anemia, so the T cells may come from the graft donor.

Here the CDR3 reads CASSLYGQGATDTQYF. The CDR3 DNA reads TGTGCCAGCAGCTTATACGGACAGGGGGCAACAGATACGCAGTATTTT. The gene calls are TRBV7-8 and TRBJ2-3; 11 bases agree with TRBD1. The CDR3 spans 16 residues. The V gene's germline CDR1 is SGHVS and CDR2 FQNEAQ. V was pared by 2 bases and J by 3 bases, with 4 bases of the junction left unmatched.

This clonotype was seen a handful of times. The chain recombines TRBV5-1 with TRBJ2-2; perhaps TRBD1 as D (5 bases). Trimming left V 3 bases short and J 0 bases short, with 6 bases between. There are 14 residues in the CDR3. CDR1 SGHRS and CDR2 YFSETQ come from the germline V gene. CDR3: CASSSDTNTGELFF. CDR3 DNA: TGCGCCAGCAGCTCGGACACGAACACCGGGGAGCTGTTTTTT.

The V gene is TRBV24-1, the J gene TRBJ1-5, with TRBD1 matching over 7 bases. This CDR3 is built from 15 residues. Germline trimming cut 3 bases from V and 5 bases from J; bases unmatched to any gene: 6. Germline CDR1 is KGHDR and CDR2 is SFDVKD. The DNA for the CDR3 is TGTGCCACCAGTGATCCGGGACAGCCAGATCAGCCCCAGCATTTT. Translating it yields CATSDPGQPDQPQHF.

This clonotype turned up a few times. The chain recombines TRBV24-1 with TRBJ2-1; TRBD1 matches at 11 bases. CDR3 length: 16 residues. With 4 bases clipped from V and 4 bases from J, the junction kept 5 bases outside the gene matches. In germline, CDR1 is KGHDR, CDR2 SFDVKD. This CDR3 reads CATSDWTGGLYNEQFF. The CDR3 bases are TGTGCCACCAGTGACTGGACAGGGGGCCTTTACAATGAGCAGTTCTTC.

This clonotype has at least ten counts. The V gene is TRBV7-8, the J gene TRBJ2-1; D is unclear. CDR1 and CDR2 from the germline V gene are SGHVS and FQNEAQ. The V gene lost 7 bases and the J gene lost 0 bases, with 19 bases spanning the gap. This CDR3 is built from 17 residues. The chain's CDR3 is CASTLGKKRISYNEQFF. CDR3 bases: TGTGCCAGCACCCTAGGCAAGAAGCGAATCTCCTACAATGAGCAGTTCTTC.

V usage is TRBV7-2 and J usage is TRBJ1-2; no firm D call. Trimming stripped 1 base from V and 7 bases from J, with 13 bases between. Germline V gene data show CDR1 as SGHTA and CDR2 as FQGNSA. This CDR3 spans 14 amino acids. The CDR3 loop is CASSLGRRSGGYTF. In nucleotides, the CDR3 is TGTGCCAGCAGCTTAGGTAGACGTTCGGGTGGCTACACCTTC.

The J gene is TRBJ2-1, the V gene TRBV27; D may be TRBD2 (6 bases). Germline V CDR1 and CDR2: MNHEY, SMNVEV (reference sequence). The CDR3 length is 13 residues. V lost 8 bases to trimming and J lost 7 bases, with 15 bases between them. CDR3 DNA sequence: TGTGCCAGCCCCCGGGCTAGCGAGAATGAGCAGTTCTTC. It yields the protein CASPRASENEQFF.

The CDR3 DNA is TGTGCCAGCAGTTCAGTTCCGGGCCAGTATACGCAGTATTTT. Amino acid sequence: CASSSVPGQYTQYF. The chain combines TRBV6-2 or TRBV6-3 with TRBJ2-3; D not certain. The CDR3 is made up of 14 amino acids. V was trimmed by 4 bases and J by 7 bases, leaving 15 bases between them. Germline values: CDR1 MNHEY, CDR2 SVGEGT.

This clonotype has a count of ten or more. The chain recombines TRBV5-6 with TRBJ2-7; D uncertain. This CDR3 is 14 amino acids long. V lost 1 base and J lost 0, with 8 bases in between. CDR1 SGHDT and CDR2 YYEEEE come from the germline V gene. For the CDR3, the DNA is TGTGCCAGCAGCTTGCCCGACAACTCCTACGAGCAGTACTTC. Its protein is CASSLPDNSYEQYF.

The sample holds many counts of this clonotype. The CDR3 bases are TGCGCCAGCAGCTCGGGACTAGCGGGAGGCACAGATACGCAGTATTTT. Protein product: CASSSGLAGGTDTQYF. V gene TRBV5-1 combines with J gene TRBJ2-3; 14 bases map to TRBD2. CDR1 SGHRS and CDR2 YFSETQ come from the germline V gene. The CDR3 length is 16 residues. After removal of 3 bases from V and 1 base from J, the junction contained 1 base not matched to a gene. The variable domain in full, completed from reference TRBV5-1 and TRBJ2-3, reads KAGVTQTPRYLIKTRGQQVTLSCSPISGHRSVSWYQQTPGQGLQFLFEYFSETQRNKGNFPGRFSGRQFSNSRSEMNVSTLELGDSALYLCASSSGLAGGTDTQYFGPGTRLTVL.

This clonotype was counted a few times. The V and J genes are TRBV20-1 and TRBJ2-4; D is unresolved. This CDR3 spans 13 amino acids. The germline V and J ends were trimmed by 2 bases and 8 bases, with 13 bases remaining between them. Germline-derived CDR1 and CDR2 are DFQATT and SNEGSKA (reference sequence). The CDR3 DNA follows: TGCAGTGCTAGAATTCCCGCTCGGGACATTCAGTACTTC. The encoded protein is CSARIPARDIQYF.

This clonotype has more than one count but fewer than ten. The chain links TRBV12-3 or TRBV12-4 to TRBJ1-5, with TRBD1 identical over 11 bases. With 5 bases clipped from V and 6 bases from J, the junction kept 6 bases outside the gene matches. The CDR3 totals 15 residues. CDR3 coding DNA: TGTGCCAGCAGTGCCGGGACAGGGGGTGGTCAGCCCCAGCATTTT. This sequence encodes CASSAGTGGGQPQHF.

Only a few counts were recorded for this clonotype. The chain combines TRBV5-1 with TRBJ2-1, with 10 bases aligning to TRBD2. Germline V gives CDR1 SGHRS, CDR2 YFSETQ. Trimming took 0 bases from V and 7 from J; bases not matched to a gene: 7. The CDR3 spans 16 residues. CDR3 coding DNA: TGCGCCAGCAGCTTGGAGGAAGCGGGAGGGAGGAATGAGCAGTTCTTC. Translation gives CASSLEEAGGRNEQFF.

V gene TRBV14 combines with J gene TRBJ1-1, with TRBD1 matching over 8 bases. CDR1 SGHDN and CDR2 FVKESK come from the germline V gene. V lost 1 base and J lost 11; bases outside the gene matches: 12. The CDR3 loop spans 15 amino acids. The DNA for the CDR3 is TGTGCCAGCAGCCAAGGATATTTCTCAGGGGGCTGGGCTTTCTTT. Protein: CASSQGYFSGGWAFF.

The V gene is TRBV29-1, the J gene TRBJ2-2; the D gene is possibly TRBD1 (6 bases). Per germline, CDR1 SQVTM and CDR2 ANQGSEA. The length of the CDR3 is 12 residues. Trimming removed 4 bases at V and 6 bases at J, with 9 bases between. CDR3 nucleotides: TGCAGCGTTGGGGCAGGGGCCGGGGAGCTGTTTTTT. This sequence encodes CSVGAGAGELFF.

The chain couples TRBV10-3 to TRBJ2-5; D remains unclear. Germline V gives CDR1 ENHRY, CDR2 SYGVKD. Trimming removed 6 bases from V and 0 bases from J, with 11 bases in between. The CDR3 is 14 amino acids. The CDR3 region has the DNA TGTGCCATCAGGGACCTCGACTACCAAGAGACCCAGTACTTC. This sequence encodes CAIRDLDYQETQYF.

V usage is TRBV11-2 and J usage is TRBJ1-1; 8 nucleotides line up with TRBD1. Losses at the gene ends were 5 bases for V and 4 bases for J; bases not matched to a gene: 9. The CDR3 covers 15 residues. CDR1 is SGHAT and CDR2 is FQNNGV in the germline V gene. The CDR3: CASSPKTGAVTEAFF. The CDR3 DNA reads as TGTGCCAGCAGCCCCAAGACAGGGGCAGTCACTGAAGCTTTCTTT.

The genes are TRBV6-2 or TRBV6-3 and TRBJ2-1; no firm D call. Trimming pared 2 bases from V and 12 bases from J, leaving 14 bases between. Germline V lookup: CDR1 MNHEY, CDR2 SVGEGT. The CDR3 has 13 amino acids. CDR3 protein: CASSYVSGSTQFF. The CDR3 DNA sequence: TGTGCCAGCAGTTACGTCTCTGGTAGCACGCAGTTCTTC.

The CDR3 here is CASSPTIAGKLFF. CDR3 coding DNA: TGTGCCAGCAGCCCTACCATTGCCGGGAAACTGTTTTTT. The V and J genes are TRBV12-3 or TRBV12-4 and TRBJ1-4; no firm D call. Trimming stripped 6 bases from V and 11 bases from J, with 16 bases between. This CDR3 spans 13 amino acids.

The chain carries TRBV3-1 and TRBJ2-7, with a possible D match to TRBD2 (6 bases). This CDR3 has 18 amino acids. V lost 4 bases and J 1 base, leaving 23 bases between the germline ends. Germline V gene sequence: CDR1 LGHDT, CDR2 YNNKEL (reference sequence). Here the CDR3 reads CASSRRSGGSGASYEQYF. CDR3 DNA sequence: TGTGCCAGCAGCCGGAGATCCGGGGGTTCCGGGGCGTCCTACGAGCAGTACTTC.

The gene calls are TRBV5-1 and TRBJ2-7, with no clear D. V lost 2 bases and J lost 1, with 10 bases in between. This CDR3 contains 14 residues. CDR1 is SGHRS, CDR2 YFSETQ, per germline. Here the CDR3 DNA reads TGCGCCAGCAGCTTTGACGGACCTTCCTACGAGCAGTACGTC. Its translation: CASSFDGPSYEQYV.

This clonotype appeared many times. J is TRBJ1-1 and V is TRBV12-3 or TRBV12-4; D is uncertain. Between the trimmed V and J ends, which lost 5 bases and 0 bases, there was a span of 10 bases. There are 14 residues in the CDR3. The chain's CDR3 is CASSPQGMNTEAFF. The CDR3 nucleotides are TGTGCCAGCAGTCCCCAAGGCATGAACACTGAAGCTTTCTTT.

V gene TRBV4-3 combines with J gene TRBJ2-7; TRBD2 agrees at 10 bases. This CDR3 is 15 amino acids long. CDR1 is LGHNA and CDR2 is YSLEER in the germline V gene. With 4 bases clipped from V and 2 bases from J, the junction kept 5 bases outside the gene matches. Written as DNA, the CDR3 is TGCGCCAGCAGCCGTAAGCGGGAGGGCCCCTACGAGCAGTACTTC. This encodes CASSRKREGPYEQYF.

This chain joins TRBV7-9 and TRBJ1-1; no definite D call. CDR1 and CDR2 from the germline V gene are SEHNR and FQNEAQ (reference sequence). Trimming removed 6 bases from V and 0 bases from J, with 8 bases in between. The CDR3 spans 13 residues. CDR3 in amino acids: CASRSSLNTEAFF. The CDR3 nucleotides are TGTGCCAGCAGGTCATCTTTGAACACTGAAGCTTTCTTT.

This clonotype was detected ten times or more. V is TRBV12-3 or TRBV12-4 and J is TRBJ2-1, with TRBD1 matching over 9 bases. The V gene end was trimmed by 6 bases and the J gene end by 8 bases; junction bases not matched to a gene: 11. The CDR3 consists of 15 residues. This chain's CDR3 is CASRNLTGGGDEQFF. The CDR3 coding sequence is TGTGCCAGCAGAAACCTCACAGGGGGCGGGGATGAGCAGTTCTTC.

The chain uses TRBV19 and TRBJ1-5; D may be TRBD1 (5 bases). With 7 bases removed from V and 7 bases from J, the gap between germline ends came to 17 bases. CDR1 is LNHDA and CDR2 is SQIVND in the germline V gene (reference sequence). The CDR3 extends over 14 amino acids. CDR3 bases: TGTGCCAGTAATCCTAACTGGGGGGACCAGCCCCAGCATTTT. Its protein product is CASNPNWGDQPQHF. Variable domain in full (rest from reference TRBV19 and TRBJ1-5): DGGITQSPKYLFRKEGQNVTLSCEQNLNHDAMYWYRQDPGQGLRLIYYSQIVNDFQKGDIAEGYSVSREKKESFPLTVTSAQKNPTAFYLCASNPNWGDQPQHFGDGTRLSIL.

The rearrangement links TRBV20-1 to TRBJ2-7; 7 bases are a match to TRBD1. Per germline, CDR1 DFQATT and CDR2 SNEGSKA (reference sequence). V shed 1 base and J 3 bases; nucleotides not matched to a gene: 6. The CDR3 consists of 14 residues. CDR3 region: CSARGGTVHYEQYF. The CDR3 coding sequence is TGCAGTGCTAGAGGGGGGACAGTCCACTACGAGCAGTACTTC.

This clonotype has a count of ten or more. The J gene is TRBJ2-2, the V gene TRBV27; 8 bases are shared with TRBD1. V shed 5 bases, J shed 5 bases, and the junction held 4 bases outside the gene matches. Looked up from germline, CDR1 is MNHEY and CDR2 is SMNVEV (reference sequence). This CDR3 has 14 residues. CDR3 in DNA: TGTGCCAGCAGTCTGACAGGGGCGACCGGGGAGCTGTTTTTT. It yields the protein CASSLTGATGELFF.

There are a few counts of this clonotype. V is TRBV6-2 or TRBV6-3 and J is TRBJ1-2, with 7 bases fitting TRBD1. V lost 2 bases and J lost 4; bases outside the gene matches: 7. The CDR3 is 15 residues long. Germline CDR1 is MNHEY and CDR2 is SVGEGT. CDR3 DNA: TGTGCCAGCAGTTACCACCCCAGGGGGGCCTATGGCTACACCTTC. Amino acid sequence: CASSYHPRGAYGYTF.

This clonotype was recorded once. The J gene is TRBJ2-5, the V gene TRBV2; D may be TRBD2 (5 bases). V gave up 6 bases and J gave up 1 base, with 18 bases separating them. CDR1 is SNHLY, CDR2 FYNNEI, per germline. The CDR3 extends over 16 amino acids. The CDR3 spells CASSRGVGVGQETQYF. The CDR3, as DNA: TGTGCCAGCAGCAGAGGAGTGGGAGTGGGCCAAGAGACCCAGTACTTC.

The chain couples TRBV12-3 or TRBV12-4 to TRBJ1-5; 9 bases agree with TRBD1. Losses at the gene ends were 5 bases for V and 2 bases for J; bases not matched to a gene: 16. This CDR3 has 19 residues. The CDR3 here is CASSPHLGQGGWGNQPQHF. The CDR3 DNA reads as TGTGCCAGCAGTCCACATCTGGGACAGGGCGGGTGGGGCAATCAGCCCCAGCATTTT.

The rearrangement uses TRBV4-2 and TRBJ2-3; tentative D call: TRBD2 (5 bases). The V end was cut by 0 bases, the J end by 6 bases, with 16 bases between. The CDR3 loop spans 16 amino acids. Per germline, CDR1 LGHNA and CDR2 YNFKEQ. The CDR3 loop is CASSQDRTGRPDTQYF. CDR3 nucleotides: TGTGCCAGCAGCCAAGATCGGACGGGAAGGCCCGATACGCAGTATTTT.